The 26 T cell receptor beta chains given below trace back to one sample, sequenced in a study of T cell responses to AZD1222 COVID-19 vaccine. TCRdb's table, derived via immunoSEQ multiplex PCR, lists solely in-frame clones and lacks some. The sample records under 170,000 clones, 75% to 95% being singletons. Here the sequenced sample was peripheral blood, taken 28 days after the second AZD1222 dose. The origin of the receptors is an adult who received the AZD1222 COVID-19 vaccine.

The chain employs TRBV25-1 and TRBJ2-7, with D possibly matching TRBD1 (5 bases). CDR3 length equals 12 residues. V lost 4 bases and J lost 2, with 6 bases in between. Per the germline V gene, CDR1 is MGHDK and CDR2 is SYGVNS. The CDR3 DNA follows: TGTGCCAGCAGTGGACAGCCCTACGAGCAGTACTTC. Protein sequence: CASSGQPYEQYF.

The rearrangement uses TRBV11-2 and TRBJ1-6; D unclear. V was clipped by 2 bases and J by 10 bases, with 9 bases between them. From germline, CDR1 is SGHAT and CDR2 FQNNGV. The CDR3 covers 13 residues. The chain's CDR3 is CASSLTTKSPLHF. The CDR3 coding sequence is TGTGCCAGCAGCTTAACTACCAAGTCACCCCTCCACTTT.

This chain links TRBV19 with TRBJ2-3; D might be TRBD2 (5 bases). This CDR3 is 14 amino acids long. In germline, CDR1 is LNHDA, CDR2 SQIVND (reference sequence). V dropped 8 bases and J dropped 5 bases, with 17 bases sitting between them. The CDR3 coding sequence is TGTGCCAGTGGCGGACTCTTCGGTGAAGATACGCAGTATTTT. This codes for CASGGLFGEDTQYF.

This sequence joins TRBV27 and TRBJ2-2, with 8 positions matching TRBD1. Germline lookup yields CDR1 MNHEY and CDR2 SMNVEV (reference sequence). V trimming: 5 bases; J trimming: 2 bases; junction bases outside the gene matches: 4. The CDR3 loop spans 15 amino acids. CDR3 coding DNA: TGTGCCAGCAGTGCGACAGGGGTAAACACCGGGGAGCTGTTTTTT. Translated: CASSATGVNTGELFF.

The chain has TRBV18 and TRBJ2-1; 7 bases agree with TRBD1. Germline V CDR1 and CDR2: KGHSH, LQKENI. The CDR3 consists of 14 residues. V was pared by 3 bases and J by 9 bases, with 8 bases of the junction left unmatched. CDR3 loop: CASSPTGSSGEQFF. Written as DNA, the CDR3 is TGTGCCAGCTCACCGACAGGGAGTAGTGGTGAGCAGTTCTTC.

This clone has a handful of counts. This chain connects TRBV4-2 to TRBJ1-1; D not certain. The V and J ends lost 0 bases and 7 bases respectively, with 12 bases between them. Germline lookup yields CDR1 LGHNA and CDR2 YNFKEQ. The CDR3 runs 14 residues. The CDR3 nucleotides are TGTGCCAGCAGCCAAGATGAGCTGGCGGTTGAAGCTTTCTTT. Translated: CASSQDELAVEAFF.

The chain uses TRBV5-4 and TRBJ1-4, with TRBD1 as a possible D gene (5 bases). Deletions cut 4 bases from V and 8 bases from J, with 12 bases between. Germline V gives CDR1 SGHNT, CDR2 YYREEE (reference sequence). This CDR3 has 13 residues. The DNA of the CDR3 is TGTGCCAGCAGCCCCCGGGGGGGAGAAAAACTGTTTTTT. Translation gives CASSPRGGEKLFF.

The chain links TRBV24-1 to TRBJ1-2; 7 bases line up with TRBD1. The CDR3 is 14 amino acids. Per the germline V gene, CDR1 is KGHDR and CDR2 is SFDVKD. V shed 5 bases and J 2 bases; nucleotides not matched to a gene: 4. This chain's CDR3 is CATSGPGQNYGYTF. DNA of the CDR3: TGTGCCACCAGTGGCCCGGGACAGAACTATGGCTACACCTTC.

This chain connects TRBV6-2 or TRBV6-3 to TRBJ2-1; 9 positions agree with TRBD2. This CDR3 has 20 residues. With V trimmed by 2 bases and J by 0 bases, 14 bases remained unmatched. Germline-derived CDR1 and CDR2 are MNHEY and SVGEGT. For the CDR3, the DNA is TGTGCCAGCAGTTACCCCCCGAGGAGCGGGAGGTCGAGCTCCTACAATGAGCAGTTCTTC. It encodes CASSYPPRSGRSSSYNEQFF.

V is TRBV16 and J is TRBJ1-2; D possibly corresponds to TRBD1 (5 bases). This CDR3 is 13 amino acids long. The germline V gene has CDR1 KGHSY and CDR2 FQNENV. The ends were cut back, 0 bases at V and 5 bases at J, with 7 bases in the middle. CDR3 sequence: CASSQSGLYGYTF. The CDR3 nucleotides read TGTGCCAGCAGCCAATCGGGACTTTATGGCTACACCTTC.

This clone was counted a single time. V is TRBV29-1 and J is TRBJ2-7; 14 nucleotides align to TRBD2. J lost 3 bases, V lost 7 bases, and 8 bases had no gene match. Per the germline V gene, CDR1 is SQVTM and CDR2 is ANQGSEA. There are 15 residues in the CDR3. CDR3 residues: CSGAVGLAGGYEQYF. CDR3 nucleotide sequence: TGCAGCGGTGCCGTCGGACTAGCGGGAGGCTACGAGCAGTACTTC.

This clone has just a few counts. This chain links TRBV12-3 or TRBV12-4 with TRBJ2-2; a possible D gene is TRBD2 (6 bases). The CDR3 sequence is 13 residues long. Trimming removed 1 base from V and 8 bases from J, with 8 bases in between. Written as DNA, the CDR3 is TGTGCCAGCAGTTTAGGGAGCGGGGGGGAGCTGTTTTTT. Its translation is CASSLGSGGELFF.

V and J are TRBV30 and TRBJ2-2, with TRBD2 identical over 7 bases. Germline CDR1 and CDR2: GTSNPN and SVGIG (reference sequence). V lost 2 bases, J lost 6 bases, and 9 bases stayed unmatched. The CDR3 is 15 residues long. The CDR3 sequence is CAWSYRGSSAGELFF. CDR3 nucleotides: TGTGCCTGGAGTTACCGCGGGAGTTCAGCCGGGGAGCTGTTTTTT.

This clone came up once. The J gene is TRBJ1-5, the V gene TRBV28, with D perhaps TRBD1 (6 bases). The CDR3 length is 14 residues. Germline V gene lookup returns CDR1 MDHEN and CDR2 SYDVKM. V dropped 6 bases and J dropped 4 bases, with 13 bases sitting between them. CDR3 in DNA: TGTGCCAGCAGGACCCCAGGGGCAAATCAGCCCCAGCATTTT. Encoded protein: CASRTPGANQPQHF.

The chain carries TRBV27 and TRBJ2-7; no firm D call. V was trimmed by 2 bases and J by 4 bases, leaving 15 bases between them. Germline CDR1 is MNHEY and CDR2 is SMNVEV (reference sequence). The CDR3 loop spans 15 amino acids. CDR3 DNA sequence: TGTGCCAGCAGTTTAGCAGGAGTGACCTCATACGAGCAGTACTTC. This sequence encodes CASSLAGVTSYEQYF.

The chain employs TRBV29-1 and TRBJ1-1, with 7 bases identical to TRBD1. CDR1 SQVTM and CDR2 ANQGSEA come from the germline V gene. After removal of 7 bases from V and 1 base from J, the junction contained 9 bases not matched to a gene. The CDR3 consists of 14 residues. CDR3: CSGRDRPRNTEAFF. CDR3 nucleotide sequence: TGCAGCGGGCGGGACAGACCGCGGAACACTGAAGCTTTCTTT.

V and J are TRBV4-1 and TRBJ2-1, with 13 bases matching TRBD2. In germline, CDR1 is MGHRA, CDR2 YSYEKL. V lost 0 bases, J lost 15 bases, and 5 bases stayed unmatched. This CDR3 has 14 residues. The CDR3 region has the DNA TGCGCCAGCAGCCAAGACGGTCGACTAGCGGGAGGGTTCTTC. Residues: CASSQDGRLAGGFF.

The CDR3 is CASSLHGTGDTYEQYF. The CDR3 nucleotides are TGTGCCAGTAGCCTACACGGGACAGGAGATACCTACGAGCAGTACTTC. The V and J genes are TRBV19 and TRBJ2-7, with 8 nucleotides matching TRBD1. Germline V gene data show CDR1 as LNHDA and CDR2 as SQIVND (reference sequence). This CDR3 region has 16 residues. Trimming cost V 6 bases and J 2 bases; bases outside gene matches: 12.

This clone was counted a few times. This sequence joins TRBV6-5 and TRBJ1-1; TRBD1 matches at 7 bases. Per the germline V gene, CDR1 is MNHEY and CDR2 is SVGAGI. The CDR3 runs 13 residues. J was trimmed by 1 base and V by 6 bases; bases with no gene match: 2. CDR3 sequence: CASRDRRNTEAFF. For the CDR3, the DNA is TGTGCCAGCAGGGACAGGAGGAACACTGAAGCTTTCTTT.

The chain employs TRBV2 and TRBJ2-1; 11 nucleotides align to TRBD2. There are 15 residues in the CDR3. V lost 5 bases to trimming and J lost 2 bases; unmatched junction nucleotides: 2. Germline CDR1 is SNHLY and CDR2 is FYNNEI. The CDR3 sequence is CASSPGLAAYNEQFF. For the CDR3, the DNA is TGTGCCAGCAGTCCGGGACTAGCGGCCTACAATGAGCAGTTCTTC.

The chain employs TRBV19 and TRBJ2-7; D unclear. V was cut by 5 bases and J by 6 bases, with 11 bases left in between. The CDR3 runs 12 residues. The V gene's germline CDR1 is LNHDA and CDR2 SQIVND (reference sequence). The CDR3 reads CASSPLFGEQYF. CDR3 nucleotide sequence: TGTGCCAGTAGTCCTCTCTTTGGCGAGCAGTACTTC. Supplemented by reference TRBV19 and TRBJ2-7, the full variable domain reads DGGITQSPKYLFRKEGQNVTLSCEQNLNHDAMYWYRQDPGQGLRLIYYSQIVNDFQKGDIAEGYSVSREKKESFPLTVTSAQKNPTAFYLCASSPLFGEQYFGPGTRLTVT.

This clone was counted a few times. The CDR3 spells CASSQEWQGRDTEAFF. The CDR3 DNA follows: TGTGCCAGCAGCCAAGAGTGGCAGGGGAGGGACACTGAAGCTTTCTTT. The rearrangement uses TRBV14 and TRBJ1-1, with a tentative D call TRBD1 (6 bases). V shed 0 bases and J shed 3 bases, with 14 bases lying between them. Looked up from germline, CDR1 is SGHDN and CDR2 is FVKESK. The CDR3 has 16 residues.

The gene calls are TRBV6-6 and TRBJ1-1, with D uncertain. The CDR3 has 12 residues. V shed 8 bases and J shed 1 base, with 8 bases lying between them. CDR1 is MNHNY, CDR2 SVGAGI, per germline (reference sequence). CDR3 residues: CASGRRNTEAFF. The DNA of the CDR3 is TGTGCCAGCGGACGGAGGAACACTGAAGCTTTCTTT.

A note on this clone: Additional DNA sequences in this sample encode the identical CDR3. The chain employs TRBV5-6 and TRBJ1-2; 7 bases agree with TRBD1. J lost 8 bases, V lost 2 bases, and 6 bases had no gene match. CDR1 SGHDT and CDR2 YYEEEE come from the germline V gene. This CDR3 contains 13 residues. Written as DNA, the CDR3 is TGTGCCAGCAGCTTAAGGCAGGGGGACGGCTACACCTTC. Translating gives CASSLRQGDGYTF.

This chain connects TRBV2 to TRBJ2-1; a possible D gene is TRBD1 (6 bases). CDR1 is SNHLY, CDR2 FYNNEI, per germline. This CDR3 is 14 amino acids long. Between the trimmed V and J ends, which lost 5 bases and 6 bases, there was a span of 14 bases. This CDR3 reads CASSSSRGGNEQFF. CDR3 DNA sequence: TGTGCCAGCAGTAGCTCCAGAGGGGGCAATGAGCAGTTCTTC. The variable domain in full, with the rest retrieved from reference TRBV2 and TRBJ2-1, is EPEVTQTPSHQVTQMGQEVILRCVPISNHLYFYWYRQILGQKVEFLVSFYNNEISEKSEIFDDQFSVERPDGSNFTLKIRSTKLEDSAMYFCASSSSRGGNEQFFGPGTRLTVL.

The chain links TRBV13 to TRBJ2-7; TRBD2 matches 13 bases. V lost 5 bases, J lost 4 bases, and 5 bases stayed unmatched. The CDR3 spans 15 residues. The V gene's germline CDR1 is PRHDT and CDR2 FYEKMQ (reference sequence). CDR3 sequence: CASSHGTSGIYEQYF. CDR3 nucleotide sequence: TGTGCCAGCAGCCATGGGACTAGCGGGATTTACGAGCAGTACTTC.